The TCR beta chain described here comes from a study of shared clonotypes between healthy human individuals. This clone was found once. CDR3 length equals 19 residues. V was pared by 0 bases and J by 0 bases, with 16 bases between. Germline CDR1 reads SGHRS; CDR2 reads YFSETQ. This table comes from immunoSEQ multiplex PCR, and its TCRdb copy is limited to in-frame clones, with some not included. The data show approximately 500,000 clones, 90% to 96% seen once. Sample: naive CD4+ T cells sorted from blood. Stated subset: CD45RA+ positively selected. The rearrangement links TRBV5-1 to TRBJ2-6; tentatively, D is TRBD1 (6 bases). This sequence was found in a woman in her twenties or thirties in good health. CDR3 nucleotides: TGCGCCAGCAGCTTGGTAAAAGGGGGAACGAGCTCTGGGGCCAACGTCCTGACTTTC. Its protein is CASSLVKGGTSSGANVLTF. Complete variable domain (other parts from reference TRBV5-1 and TRBJ2-6): KAGVTQTPRYLIKTRGQQVTLSCSPISGHRSVSWYQQTPGQGLQFLFEYFSETQRNKGNFPGRFSGRQFSNSRSEMNVSTLELGDSALYLCASSLVKGGTSSGANVLTFGAGSRLTVL.